This T cell receptor (beta chain) was identified in a study of blood T cells in healthy people across ages. Study-level points and caveats: More naive CD4+ cells and higher diversity marked long-lived donors relative to aged donors.

In the case of this clonotype: Antigen: not known.

Healthy individuals of Caucasian origin from Russia, aged about 6 to 95, served as donors. They isolated at least 6 million PBMCs from each sample. A J-beta primer mix and a sample-barcoded 5' primer were used in a second PCR of about 7 to 12 cycles. Sequencing recovered at least 2.5 million CDR3-containing paired-end reads from each sample. TCRdb re-called the 5' RACE reads through MiXCR, storing one row per CDR3 protein. This table holds roughly 680,000 distinct CDR3 sequences, over 40% found once. Trimming left V 4 bases short and J 1 base short, with 8 bases between. Germline V gene sequence: CDR1 MNHEY, CDR2 SMNVEV (reference sequence). The CDR3 consists of 14 residues.

The chain employs TRBV27 and TRBJ1-3; possible D gene TRBD1, 5 bases. The sequence came from an elderly woman in good health. Sequenced: blood. The CDR3 reads CASSWRGSGNTIYF. The CDR3 bases are TGTGCCAGCAGTTGGCGGGGGTCTGGAAACACCATATATTTT.